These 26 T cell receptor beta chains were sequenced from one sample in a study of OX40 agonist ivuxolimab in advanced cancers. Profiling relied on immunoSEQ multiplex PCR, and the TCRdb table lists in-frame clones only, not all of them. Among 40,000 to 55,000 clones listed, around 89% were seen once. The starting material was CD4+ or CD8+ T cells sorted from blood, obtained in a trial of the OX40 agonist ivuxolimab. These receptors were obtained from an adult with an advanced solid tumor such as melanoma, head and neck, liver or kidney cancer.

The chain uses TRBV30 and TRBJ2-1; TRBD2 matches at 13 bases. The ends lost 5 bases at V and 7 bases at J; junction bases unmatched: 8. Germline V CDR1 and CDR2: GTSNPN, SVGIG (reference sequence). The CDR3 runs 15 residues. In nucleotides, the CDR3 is TGTGCCTGGGCTTGGGGACTAGCGGGATTAAATGAGCAGTTCTTC. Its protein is CAWAWGLAGLNEQFF.

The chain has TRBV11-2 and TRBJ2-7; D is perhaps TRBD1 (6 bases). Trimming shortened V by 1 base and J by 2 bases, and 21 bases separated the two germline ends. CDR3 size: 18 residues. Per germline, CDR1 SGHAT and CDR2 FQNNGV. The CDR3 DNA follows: TGTGCCAGCAGCTTAGCCCTATTCCCGGGACAAGCCGCCTACGAGCAGTACTTC. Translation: CASSLALFPGQAAYEQYF. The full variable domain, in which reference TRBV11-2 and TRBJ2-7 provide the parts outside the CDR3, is EAGVAQSPRYKIIEKRQSVAFWCNPISGHATLYWYQQILGQGPKLLIQFQNNGVVDDSQLPKDRFSAERLKGVDSTLKIQPAKLEDSAVYLCASSLALFPGQAAYEQYFGPGTRLTVT.

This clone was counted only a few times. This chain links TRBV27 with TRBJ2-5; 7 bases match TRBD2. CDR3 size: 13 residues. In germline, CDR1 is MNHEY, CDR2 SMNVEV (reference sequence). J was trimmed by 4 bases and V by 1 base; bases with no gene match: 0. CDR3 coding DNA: TGTGCCAGCAGTTTATTAGCGGGAGAGACCCAGTACTTC. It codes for CASSLLAGETQYF.

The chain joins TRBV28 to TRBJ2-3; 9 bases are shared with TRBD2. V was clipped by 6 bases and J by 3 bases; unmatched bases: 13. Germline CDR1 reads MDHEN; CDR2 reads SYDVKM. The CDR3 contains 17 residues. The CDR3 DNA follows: TGTGCCAGCAGACCATCTCCAGCGGGAGGCAGTACAGATACGCAGTATTTT. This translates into CASRPSPAGGSTDTQYF.

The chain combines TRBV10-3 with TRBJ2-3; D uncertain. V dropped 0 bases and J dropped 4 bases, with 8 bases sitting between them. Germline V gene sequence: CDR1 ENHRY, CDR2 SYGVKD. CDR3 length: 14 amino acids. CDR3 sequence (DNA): TGTGCCATCAGTGAGTCGAGCCAGGCAGATACGCAGTATTTT. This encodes CAISESSQADTQYF.

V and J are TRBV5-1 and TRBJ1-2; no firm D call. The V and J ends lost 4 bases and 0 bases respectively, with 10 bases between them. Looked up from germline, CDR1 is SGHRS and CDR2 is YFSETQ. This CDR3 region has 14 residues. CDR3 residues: CASSAAPSNYGYTF. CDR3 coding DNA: TGCGCCAGCAGCGCGGCCCCATCTAACTATGGCTACACCTTC.

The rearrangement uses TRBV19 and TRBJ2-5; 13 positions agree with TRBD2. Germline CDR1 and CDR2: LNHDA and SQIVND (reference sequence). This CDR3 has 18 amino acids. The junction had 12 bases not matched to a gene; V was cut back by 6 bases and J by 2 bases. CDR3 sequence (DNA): TGTGCCAGTAGAAACCGGAGTTGGACTAGCGGGAGTCAAGAGACCCAGTACTTC. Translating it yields CASRNRSWTSGSQETQYF.

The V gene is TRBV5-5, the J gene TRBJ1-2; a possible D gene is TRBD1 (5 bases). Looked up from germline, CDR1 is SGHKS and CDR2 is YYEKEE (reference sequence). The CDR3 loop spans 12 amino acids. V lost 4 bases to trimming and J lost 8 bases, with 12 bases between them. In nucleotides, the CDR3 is TGTGCCAGCAGCCCGGGGGTGGGCGGCTACACCTTC. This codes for CASSPGVGGYTF. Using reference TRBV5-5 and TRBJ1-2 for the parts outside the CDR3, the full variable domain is DAGVTQSPTHLIKTRGQQVTLRCSPISGHKSVSWYQQVLGQGPQFIFQYYEKEERGRGNFPDRFSARQFPNYSSELNVNALLLGDSALYLCASSPGVGGYTFGSGTRLTVV.

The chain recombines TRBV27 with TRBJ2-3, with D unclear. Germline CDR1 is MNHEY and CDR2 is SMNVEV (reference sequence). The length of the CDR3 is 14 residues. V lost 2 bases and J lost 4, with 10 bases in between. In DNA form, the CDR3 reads TGTGCCAGCAGTTTAGTCAGGCAGGCAGATACGCAGTATTTT. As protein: CASSLVRQADTQYF.

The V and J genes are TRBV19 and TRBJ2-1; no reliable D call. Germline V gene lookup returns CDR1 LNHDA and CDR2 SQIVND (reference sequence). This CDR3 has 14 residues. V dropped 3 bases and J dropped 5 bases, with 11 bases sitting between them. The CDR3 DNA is TGTGCCAGTAGTATGGGAAGGGCCAACAATGAGCAGTTCTTC. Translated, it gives CASSMGRANNEQFF. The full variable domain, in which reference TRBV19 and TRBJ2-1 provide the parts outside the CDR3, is DGGITQSPKYLFRKEGQNVTLSCEQNLNHDAMYWYRQDPGQGLRLIYYSQIVNDFQKGDIAEGYSVSREKKESFPLTVTSAQKNPTAFYLCASSMGRANNEQFFGPGTRLTVL.

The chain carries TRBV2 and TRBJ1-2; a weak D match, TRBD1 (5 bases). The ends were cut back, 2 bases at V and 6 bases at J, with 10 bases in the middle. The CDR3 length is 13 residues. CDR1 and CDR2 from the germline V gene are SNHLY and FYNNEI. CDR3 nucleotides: TGTGCCAGCAGTGAAAGGGGCCCGGATGGCTACACCTTC. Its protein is CASSERGPDGYTF.

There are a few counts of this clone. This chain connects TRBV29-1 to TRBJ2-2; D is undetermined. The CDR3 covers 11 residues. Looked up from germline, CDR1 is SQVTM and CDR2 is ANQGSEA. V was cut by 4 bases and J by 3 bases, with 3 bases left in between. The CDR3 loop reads CSVGYTGELFF. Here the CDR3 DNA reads TGCAGCGTTGGCTACACCGGGGAGCTGTTTTTT.

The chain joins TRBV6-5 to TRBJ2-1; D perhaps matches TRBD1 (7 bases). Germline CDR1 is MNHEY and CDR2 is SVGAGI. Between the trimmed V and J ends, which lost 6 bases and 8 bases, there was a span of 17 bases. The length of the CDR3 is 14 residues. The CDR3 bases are TGTGCCAGCAGACCAGCAGGGGGGCCGTATGAGCAGTTCTTC. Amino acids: CASRPAGGPYEQFF.

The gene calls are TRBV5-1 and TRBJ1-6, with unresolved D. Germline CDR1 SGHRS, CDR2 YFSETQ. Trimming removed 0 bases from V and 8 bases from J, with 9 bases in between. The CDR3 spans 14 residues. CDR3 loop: CASSLGASDSPLHF. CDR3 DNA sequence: TGCGCCAGCAGCTTGGGGGCATCGGATTCACCCCTCCACTTT.

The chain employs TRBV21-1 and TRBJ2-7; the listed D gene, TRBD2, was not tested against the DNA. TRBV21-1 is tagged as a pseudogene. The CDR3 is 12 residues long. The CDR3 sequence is CASSKDRGKQYF. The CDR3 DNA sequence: TGTGCCAGCAGCAAGGACCGCGGGAAGCAGTACTTC.

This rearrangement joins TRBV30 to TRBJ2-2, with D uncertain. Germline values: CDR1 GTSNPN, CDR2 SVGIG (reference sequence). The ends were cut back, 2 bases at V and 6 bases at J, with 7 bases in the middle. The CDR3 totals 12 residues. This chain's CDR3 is CAWSIMAGELFF. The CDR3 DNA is TGTGCCTGGAGTATCATGGCCGGGGAGCTGTTTTTT.

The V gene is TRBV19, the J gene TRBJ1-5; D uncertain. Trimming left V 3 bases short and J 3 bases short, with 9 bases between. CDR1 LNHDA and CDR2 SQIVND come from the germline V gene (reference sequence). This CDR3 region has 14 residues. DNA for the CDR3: TGTGCCAGTAGTATTGGGCGGAACAATCAGCCCCAGCATTTT. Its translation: CASSIGRNNQPQHF.

The CDR3 bases are TGTGCCAGCAGTTCCGGGGGGCAAGAGACCCAGTACTTC. This codes for CASSSGGQETQYF. The V gene is TRBV28, the J gene TRBJ2-5; 7 bases map to TRBD2. The CDR3 is made up of 13 amino acids. Looked up from germline, CDR1 is MDHEN and CDR2 is SYDVKM. The V segment lost 4 bases and the J segment 2 bases; nucleotides outside the gene matches: 1.

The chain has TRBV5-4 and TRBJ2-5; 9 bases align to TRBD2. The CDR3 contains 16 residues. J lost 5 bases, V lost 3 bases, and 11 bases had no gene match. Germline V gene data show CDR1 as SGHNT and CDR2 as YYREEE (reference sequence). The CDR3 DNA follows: TGTGCCAGCAGCTCACGAGGGACTAGCCCCAGGGAGACCCAGTACTTC. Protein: CASSSRGTSPRETQYF.

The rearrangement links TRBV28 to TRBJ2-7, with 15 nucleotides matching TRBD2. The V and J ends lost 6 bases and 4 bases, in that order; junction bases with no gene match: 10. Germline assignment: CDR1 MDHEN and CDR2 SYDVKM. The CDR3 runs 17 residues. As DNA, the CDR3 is TGTGCCAGCAGCCCTAGGACTAGCGGGAGGGGTGTTTACGAGCAGTACTTC. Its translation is CASSPRTSGRGVYEQYF.

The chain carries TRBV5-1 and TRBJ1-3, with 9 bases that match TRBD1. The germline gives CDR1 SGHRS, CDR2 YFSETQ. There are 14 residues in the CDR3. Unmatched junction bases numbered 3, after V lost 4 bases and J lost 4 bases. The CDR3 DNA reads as TGCGCCAGCAGCGGACAGGGGTACGGAAACACCATATATTTT. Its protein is CASSGQGYGNTIYF. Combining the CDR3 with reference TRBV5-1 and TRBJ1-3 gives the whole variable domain KAGVTQTPRYLIKTRGQQVTLSCSPISGHRSVSWYQQTPGQGLQFLFEYFSETQRNKGNFPGRFSGRQFSNSRSEMNVSTLELGDSALYLCASSGQGYGNTIYFGEGSWLTVV.

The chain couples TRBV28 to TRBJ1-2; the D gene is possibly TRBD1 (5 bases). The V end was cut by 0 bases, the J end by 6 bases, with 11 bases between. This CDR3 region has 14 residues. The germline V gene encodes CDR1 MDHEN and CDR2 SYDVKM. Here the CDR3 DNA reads TGTGCCAGCAGTTTATGGCTTGAGGGGCATGGCTACACCTTC. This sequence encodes CASSLWLEGHGYTF.

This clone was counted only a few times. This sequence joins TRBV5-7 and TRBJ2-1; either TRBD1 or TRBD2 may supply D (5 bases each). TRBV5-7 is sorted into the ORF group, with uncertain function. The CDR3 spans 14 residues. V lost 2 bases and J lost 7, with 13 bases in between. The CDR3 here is CASSFGTGFNEQFF. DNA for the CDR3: TGTGCCAGCAGCTTCGGGACCGGGTTTAATGAGCAGTTCTTC.

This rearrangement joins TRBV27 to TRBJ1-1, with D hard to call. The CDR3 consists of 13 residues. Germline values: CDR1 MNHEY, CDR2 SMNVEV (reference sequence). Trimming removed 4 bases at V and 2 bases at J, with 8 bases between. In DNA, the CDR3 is TGTGCCAGCAGTTACTGGCAAAACACTGAAGCTTTCTTT. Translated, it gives CASSYWQNTEAFF.

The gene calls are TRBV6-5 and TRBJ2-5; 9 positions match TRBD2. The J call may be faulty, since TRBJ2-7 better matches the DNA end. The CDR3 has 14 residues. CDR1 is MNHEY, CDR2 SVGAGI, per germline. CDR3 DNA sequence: TGTGCCAGCAGTTACTCGTTAGCGGGAGCCGAGCAGTACTTC. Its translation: CASSYSLAGAEQYF.

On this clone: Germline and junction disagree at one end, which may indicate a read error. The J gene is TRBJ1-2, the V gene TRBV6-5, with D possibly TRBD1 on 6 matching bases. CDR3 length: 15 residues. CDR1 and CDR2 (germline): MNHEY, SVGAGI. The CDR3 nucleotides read TGTGCCAGCAGTTACTCCTACAGGGTTAACGATGGCTACACCTTC. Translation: CASSYSYRVNDGYTF.